This T cell receptor beta chain was recovered during a study of shared clonotypes between healthy human individuals. This clone was detected a few times. Its antigen remains unknown. Study-wide results and caveats: Tissues were not sampled, only blood, and their repertoires likely differ.

CDR3 length: 14 residues. Looked up from germline, CDR1 is MNHEY and CDR2 is SMNVEV (reference sequence). The ends lost 4 bases at V and 3 bases at J; junction bases unmatched: 3. In the CD4+ fraction, cells were divided into CD45RA+ naive and CD45RA-negative memory subsets. The protocol was immunoSEQ multiplex PCR, while the TCRdb copy is restricted to in-frame clones and leaves out a portion. The sample consists of about 990,000 clones, around 78% of them appearing once. The TCR comes from a man aged 18 to 35 in good health. Some clones in this sample may be carry-over from other donors' samples. The chain recombines TRBV27 with TRBJ2-3; 8 positions agree with TRBD2. The sample comprised memory CD4+ T cells from PBMCs. The subset: CD45RA-negative fraction. Here the CDR3 DNA reads TGTGCCAGCAGTTGGACTAGCAGAACAGATACGCAGTATTTT. This codes for CASSWTSRTDTQYF.